The 20 T cell receptor beta chains presented below share a single source sample, sequenced in a study of cytomegalovirus exposure and HLA in healthy donors. The PCR was carried out with 60 Vbeta primers and 13 Jbeta primers. Method: immunoSEQ multiplex PCR; TCRdb's copy keeps in-frame clones and lacks some. The sample gives 110,000 or so clones, around 70% of which show up once; 4% to 4.5% is in the top ten. The sequencing sample was made of PBMCs. The receptor set was obtained from a woman aged 40 to 50 in good health and CMV-seropositive.

The V and J genes are TRBV9 and TRBJ2-7; 7 nucleotides align to TRBD2. CDR3 length: 15 residues. Unmatched junction bases numbered 11, after V lost 1 base and J lost 7 bases. Per the germline V gene, CDR1 is SGDLS and CDR2 is YYNGEE. CDR3 bases: TGTGCCAGCAGCGTAATGCCTAGCGGCACTAGGGAGCAGTACTTC. Its translation is CASSVMPSGTREQYF.

This clone was picked up one time. The chain employs TRBV29-1 and TRBJ2-5; 7 bases line up with TRBD1. V shed 8 bases and J 2 bases; nucleotides not matched to a gene: 2. From germline, CDR1 is SQVTM and CDR2 ANQGSEA. The CDR3 is 11 amino acids. In nucleotides, the CDR3 is TGCAGCTGGGGACAGCAAGAGACCCAGTACTTC. This codes for CSWGQQETQYF.

The chain employs TRBV7-2 and TRBJ2-1; D is undetermined. The germline CDR1 and CDR2 sequences are SGHTA and FQGNSA. The V end was cut by 2 bases, the J end by 6 bases, with 5 bases between. This CDR3 region has 12 residues. Written as DNA, the CDR3 is TGTGCCAGCAGCTTATGGAGCAATGAGCAGTTCTTC. It encodes CASSLWSNEQFF.

The rearrangement links TRBV20-1 to TRBJ1-2; D might be TRBD1 (5 bases). The CDR3 loop spans 11 amino acids. Looked up from germline, CDR1 is DFQATT and CDR2 is SNEGSKA (reference sequence). CDR3 sequence reads: CSPKGLEGYTF. Written as DNA, the CDR3 is TGCAGCCCCAAGGGGCTCGAAGGCTACACCTTC.

The chain has TRBV13 and TRBJ2-1; a weak D match, TRBD2 (6 bases). Trimming pared 5 bases from V and 9 bases from J, leaving 17 bases between. The CDR3 loop spans 14 amino acids. Germline V gene data show CDR1 as PRHDT and CDR2 as FYEKMQ (reference sequence). The CDR3 sequence: CASSGGGSFFEQFF. The CDR3 coding sequence is TGTGCCAGCAGCGGCGGAGGGAGTTTTTTTGAGCAGTTCTTC.

The rearrangement joins TRBV11-2 to TRBJ2-5; 8 bases are a match to TRBD1. This CDR3 has 18 residues. V gave up 7 bases and J gave up 2 bases; unmatched junction bases: 18. Germline lookup yields CDR1 SGHAT and CDR2 FQNNGV. This chain's CDR3 is CASTRRSPTGARQETQYF. The CDR3 region has the DNA TGTGCCAGCACTAGGAGGTCCCCGACAGGGGCCAGGCAAGAGACCCAGTACTTC.

The chain carries TRBV7-3 and TRBJ2-5, with 9 positions matching TRBD1. The DNA matches TRBJ2-7 better at its end, which makes the J call doubtful. This CDR3 has 14 residues. Germline CDR1 and CDR2: SGHTA and FQGTGA. For the CDR3, the DNA is TGTGCCAGCAGCTCCTACAGGGGGCGCATCGAGCAGTACTTC. The encoded protein is CASSSYRGRIEQYF.

V gene TRBV11-3 combines with J gene TRBJ2-6; tentatively, D is TRBD1 (5 bases). V dropped 5 bases and J dropped 4 bases, with 12 bases sitting between them. This CDR3 has 15 residues. CDR1 is SGHNT and CDR2 is YENEEA in the germline V gene. CDR3 region: CASSATGRGANVLTF. Here the CDR3 DNA reads TGTGCCAGCAGCGCCACAGGACGGGGGGCCAACGTCCTGACTTTC.

This clone was found once. The chain joins TRBV19 to TRBJ1-2, with 10 bases aligning to TRBD1. Per germline, CDR1 LNHDA and CDR2 SQIVND (reference sequence). The CDR3 has 13 residues. V lost 5 bases to trimming and J lost 5 bases; unmatched junction nucleotides: 2. CDR3 coding DNA: TGTGCCAGTAGTTCGGGACAGGGGTATGGCTACACCTTC. It codes for CASSSGQGYGYTF.

V is TRBV6-6 and J is TRBJ2-2; D is uncertain. V lost 2 bases and J 0 bases, leaving 4 bases between the germline ends. Germline CDR1 MNHNY, CDR2 SVGAGI (reference sequence). This CDR3 is built from 14 residues. The CDR3, as DNA: TGTGCCAGCAGTTACATCACGAACACCGGGGAGCTGTTTTTT. Translating it yields CASSYITNTGELFF.

J is TRBJ1-4 and V is TRBV7-2, with 9 bases that match TRBD1. The CDR3 totals 14 residues. After removal of 3 bases from V and 10 bases from J, the junction contained 6 bases not matched to a gene. CDR1 is SGHTA and CDR2 is FQGNSA in the germline V gene. CDR3 in amino acids: CASSFGTGLGKLFF. CDR3 bases: TGTGCCAGCAGCTTCGGGACAGGGTTGGGAAAACTGTTTTTT.

This chain connects TRBV19 to TRBJ2-7; D may be TRBD2 (7 bases). Trimming cost V 5 bases and J 2 bases, with 25 bases left between them. The CDR3 totals 18 residues. The germline V gene has CDR1 LNHDA and CDR2 SQIVND (reference sequence). The CDR3 reads CASSPQGLGGAKTYEQYF. The CDR3 nucleotides are TGTGCCAGTAGTCCGCAGGGGTTGGGGGGGGCAAAAACCTACGAGCAGTACTTC.

This clone was picked up a small number of times. The J gene is TRBJ1-6, the V gene TRBV6-5, with D tentatively TRBD1 (5 bases). CDR3 length equals 12 residues. Trimming pared 7 bases from V and 12 bases from J, leaving 13 bases between. The germline V gene has CDR1 MNHEY and CDR2 SVGAGI. CDR3 amino acids: CASKLTGGPLHF. CDR3 bases: TGTGCCAGCAAATTAACGGGGGGACCCCTCCACTTT.

The V and J genes are TRBV7-2 and TRBJ1-4; 12 positions agree with TRBD1. Germline V gene data show CDR1 as SGHTA and CDR2 as FQGNSA. With 5 bases clipped from V and 5 bases from J, the junction kept 9 bases outside the gene matches. The CDR3 length is 17 residues. This CDR3 reads CASSEGQGAWGNEKLFF. CDR3 DNA: TGTGCCAGCAGCGAGGGACAGGGGGCATGGGGAAATGAAAAACTGTTTTTT.

DNA of the CDR3: TGTGCCAGCAGCAAATTTGGGGGACTAGCGGGACAAGAGACCCAGTACTTC. This gives the protein CASSKFGGLAGQETQYF. V gene TRBV21-1 combines with J gene TRBJ2-5; TRBD2, as called in the table, went unchecked against the DNA. TRBV21-1 is a known pseudogene. This CDR3 region has 17 residues.

The rearrangement uses TRBV18 and TRBJ2-1; 10 positions agree with TRBD2. The V gene's germline CDR1 is KGHSH and CDR2 LQKENI. Germline trimming cut 0 bases from V and 5 bases from J; bases unmatched to any gene: 7. The CDR3 has 17 amino acids. Here the CDR3 DNA reads TGTGCCAGCTCACCACCGAGCGGGAGGGCCCGCGACAATGAGCAGTTCTTC. Translation gives CASSPPSGRARDNEQFF.

The V gene is TRBV10-3, the J gene TRBJ1-2; 9 bases fit TRBD1. This CDR3 has 14 residues. V lost 4 bases and J lost 7; bases outside the gene matches: 7. Per the germline V gene, CDR1 is ENHRY and CDR2 is SYGVKD. The CDR3 is CAISARDRASGYTF. In DNA form, the CDR3 reads TGTGCCATCAGTGCAAGGGACAGGGCGTCTGGCTACACCTTC.

This chain joins TRBV6-4 and TRBJ2-1; 10 nucleotides align to TRBD2. The CDR3 is made up of 20 amino acids. J was trimmed by 6 bases and V by 6 bases; bases with no gene match: 23. Germline V gene sequence: CDR1 MRHNA, CDR2 SNTAGT. Here the CDR3 DNA reads TGTGCCAGCAGCATCGACACTACAAAGCTGCTAGCGGGAGCTCCCAATGAGCAGTTCTTC. As protein: CASSIDTTKLLAGAPNEQFF.

The chain combines TRBV7-9 with TRBJ2-2, with a weak D call TRBD1 (5 bases). The V end was cut by 6 bases, the J end by 4 bases, with 15 bases between. Germline V gene data show CDR1 as SEHNR and CDR2 as FQNEAQ (reference sequence). The CDR3 runs 15 residues. The CDR3 coding sequence is TGTGCCAGCAGTACTGGACAAGTCCTCACCGGGGAGCTGTTTTTT. Protein sequence: CASSTGQVLTGELFF.

This chain links TRBV7-3 with TRBJ2-3; 7 nucleotides align to TRBD2. This CDR3 is 14 amino acids long. Germline CDR1 is SGHTA and CDR2 is FQGTGA. The V segment lost 5 bases and the J segment 5 bases; nucleotides outside the gene matches: 7. CDR3 sequence: CASSRDGGKDTQYF. Written as DNA, the CDR3 is TGTGCCAGCAGCCGAGACGGGGGGAAAGATACGCAGTATTTT.